The source of this T cell receptor delta chain is a study of gamma-delta chains in newborns, infants, children. Turning to the study itself: Microbial exposure reportedly drives polyclonal innate γδ T cell expansion after birth.

A few counts support this clone. The amino acid sequence in TCRdb belongs to a much larger clone and departs from this DNA's translation at residue 3, likely a sequencing read error; the sequence shown is translated from the DNA. TCRdb reprocessed the reads through CATT. This sample has roughly 2,000 delta-chain clones, with 6.7% found just once. The CDR3 has 17 residues. Germline CDR1 reads GEAIGNYY; CDR2 reads EKD. Sequencing was done on a sample of blood. The sequence was obtained from a child who was a newborn, infant or young child, either healthy, febrile or measles-vaccinated (not recorded which). V gene TRDV2 combines with J gene TRDJ3; 9 bases are a match to TRDD3. The CDR3 bases are TGTGCCAGTGACTACTGGGGGAGCTCCTGGGACACCCGACAGATGTTTTTC. This codes for CASDYWGSSWDTRQMFF.